This TCR beta chain was captured in a study of monozygotic twins with inflammatory bowel disease. Comment on this clonotype: The antigen remains undetermined.

Germline CDR1 and CDR2: SGHRS and YFSETQ. CDR3 length: 15 amino acids. Study-wide points: Different T cell subtypes could not be distinguished. A reduction in TCRbeta diversity (inverse Simpson) was seen in IBD patients relative to healthy co-twins.

TCRdb reprocessed the 5' RACE reads, keeping one entry per CDR3 protein, no DNA. The sample spans about 160,000 distinct CDR3 sequences; the ten largest clones claim 2.8%. The chain joins TRBV5-1 to TRBJ2-3. The specimen sequenced was blood. The source of this sequence is a human donor with ulcerative colitis or Crohn's disease, or a healthy co-twin of an affected twin (not recorded which). The CDR3 spells CASSLALTQTDTQYF.